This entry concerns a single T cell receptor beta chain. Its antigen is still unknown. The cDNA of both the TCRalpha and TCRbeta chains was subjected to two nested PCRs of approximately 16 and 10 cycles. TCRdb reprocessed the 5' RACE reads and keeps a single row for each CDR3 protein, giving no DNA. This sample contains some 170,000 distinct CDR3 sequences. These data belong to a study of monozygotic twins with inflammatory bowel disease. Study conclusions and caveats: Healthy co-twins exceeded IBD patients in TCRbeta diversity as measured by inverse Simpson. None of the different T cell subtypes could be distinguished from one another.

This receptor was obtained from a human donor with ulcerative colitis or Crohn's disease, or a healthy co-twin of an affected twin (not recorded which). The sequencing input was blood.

The CDR3 sequence is CASSFSNTGELFF. The rearrangement uses TRBV11-2 and TRBJ2-2. The CDR3 sequence is 13 residues long. Germline CDR1 is SGHAT and CDR2 is FQNNGV.